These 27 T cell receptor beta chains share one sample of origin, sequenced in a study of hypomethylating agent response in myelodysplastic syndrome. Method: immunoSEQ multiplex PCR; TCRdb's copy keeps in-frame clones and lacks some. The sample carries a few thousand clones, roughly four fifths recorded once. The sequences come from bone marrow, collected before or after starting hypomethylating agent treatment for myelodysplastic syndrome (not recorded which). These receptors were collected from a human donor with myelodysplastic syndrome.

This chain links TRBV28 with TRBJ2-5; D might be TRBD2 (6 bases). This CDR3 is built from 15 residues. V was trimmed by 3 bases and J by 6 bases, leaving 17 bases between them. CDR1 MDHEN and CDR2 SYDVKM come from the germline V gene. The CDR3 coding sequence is TGTGCCAGCAGTTTTTTGCAGGAGGGTAGGCAGACCCAGTACTTC. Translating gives CASSFLQEGRQTQYF.

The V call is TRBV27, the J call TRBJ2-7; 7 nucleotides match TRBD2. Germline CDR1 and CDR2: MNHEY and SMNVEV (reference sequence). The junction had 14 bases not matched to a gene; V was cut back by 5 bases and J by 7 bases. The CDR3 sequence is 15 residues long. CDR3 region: CASSDPGLIRGEQYF. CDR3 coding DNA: TGTGCCAGCAGTGACCCGGGACTAATTAGAGGGGAGCAGTACTTC.

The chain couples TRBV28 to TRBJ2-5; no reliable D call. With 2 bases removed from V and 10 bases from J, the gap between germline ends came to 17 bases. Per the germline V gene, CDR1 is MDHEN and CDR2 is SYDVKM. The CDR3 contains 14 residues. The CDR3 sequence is CASSLRRPASYQYF. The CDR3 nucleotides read TGTGCCAGCAGTTTAAGAAGGCCCGCGTCATACCAGTACTTC.

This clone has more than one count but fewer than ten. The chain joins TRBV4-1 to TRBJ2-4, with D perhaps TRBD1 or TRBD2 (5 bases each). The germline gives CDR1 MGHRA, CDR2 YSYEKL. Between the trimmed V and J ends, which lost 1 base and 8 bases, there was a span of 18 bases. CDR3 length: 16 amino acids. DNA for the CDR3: TGCGCCAGCAGCCAAGCCACACGGGATAAAGGGGACATTCAGTACTTC. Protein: CASSQATRDKGDIQYF.

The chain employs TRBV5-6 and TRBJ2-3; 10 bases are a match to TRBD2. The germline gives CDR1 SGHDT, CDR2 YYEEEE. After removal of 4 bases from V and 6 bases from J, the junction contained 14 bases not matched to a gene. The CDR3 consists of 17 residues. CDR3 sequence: CASSGGLASGGGDTQYF. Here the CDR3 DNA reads TGTGCCAGCAGCGGCGGACTGGCTAGCGGGGGAGGGGATACGCAGTATTTT.

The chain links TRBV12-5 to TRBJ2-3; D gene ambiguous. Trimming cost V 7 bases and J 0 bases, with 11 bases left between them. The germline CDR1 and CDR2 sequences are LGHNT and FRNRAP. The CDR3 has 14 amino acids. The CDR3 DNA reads TGTGCTAGTGCCTTAAAGGGTAGCACAGATACGCAGTATTTT. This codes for CASALKGSTDTQYF.

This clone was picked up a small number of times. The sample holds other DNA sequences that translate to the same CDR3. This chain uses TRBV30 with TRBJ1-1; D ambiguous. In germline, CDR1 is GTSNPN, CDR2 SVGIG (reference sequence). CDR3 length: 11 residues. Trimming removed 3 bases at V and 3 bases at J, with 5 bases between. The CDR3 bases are TGTGCCTGGAGAGGGTACACTGAAGCTTTCTTT. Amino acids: CAWRGYTEAFF.

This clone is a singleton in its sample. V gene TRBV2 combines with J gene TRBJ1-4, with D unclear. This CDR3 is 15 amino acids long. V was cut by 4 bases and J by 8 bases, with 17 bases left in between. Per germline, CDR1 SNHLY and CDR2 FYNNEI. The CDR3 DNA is TGTGCCAGCAGTGGGAACAGCCTAGTAGGGGAAAAACTGTTTTTT. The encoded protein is CASSGNSLVGEKLFF.

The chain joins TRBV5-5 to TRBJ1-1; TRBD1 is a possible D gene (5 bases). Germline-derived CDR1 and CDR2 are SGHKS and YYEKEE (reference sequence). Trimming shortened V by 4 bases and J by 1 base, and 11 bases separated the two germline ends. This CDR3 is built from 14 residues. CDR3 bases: TGTGCCAGCAGCCCCGGAGGGGCGAACACTGAAGCTTTCTTT. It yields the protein CASSPGGANTEAFF.

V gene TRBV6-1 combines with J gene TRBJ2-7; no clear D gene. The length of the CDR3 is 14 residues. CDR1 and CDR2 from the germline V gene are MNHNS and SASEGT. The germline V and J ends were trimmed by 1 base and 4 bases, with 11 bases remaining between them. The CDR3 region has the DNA TGTGCCAGCAGTGAAGAAGGCTATTTATACGAGCAGTACTTC. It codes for CASSEEGYLYEQYF.

CDR3 nucleotide sequence: TGCGCCAGCAGCTTTACCCAGGACCACACAGATACGCAGTATTTT. It specifies CASSFTQDHTDTQYF. The chain has TRBV5-1 and TRBJ2-3; no firm D call. Trimming pared 2 bases from V and 2 bases from J, leaving 12 bases between. The CDR3 has 15 residues. Germline V gene sequence: CDR1 SGHRS, CDR2 YFSETQ.

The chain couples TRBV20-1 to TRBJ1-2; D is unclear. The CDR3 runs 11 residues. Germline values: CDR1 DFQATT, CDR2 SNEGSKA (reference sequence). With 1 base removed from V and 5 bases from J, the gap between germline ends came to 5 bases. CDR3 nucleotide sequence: TGCAGTGCTAGAGGATTTTATGGCTACACCTTC. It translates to CSARGFYGYTF.

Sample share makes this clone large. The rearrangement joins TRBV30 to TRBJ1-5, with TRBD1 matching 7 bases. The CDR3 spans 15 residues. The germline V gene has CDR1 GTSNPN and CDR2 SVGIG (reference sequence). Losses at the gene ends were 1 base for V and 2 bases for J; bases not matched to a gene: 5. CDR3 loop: CAWSDRGRGNQPQHF. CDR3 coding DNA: TGTGCCTGGAGTGACAGGGGAAGGGGCAATCAGCCCCAGCATTTT.

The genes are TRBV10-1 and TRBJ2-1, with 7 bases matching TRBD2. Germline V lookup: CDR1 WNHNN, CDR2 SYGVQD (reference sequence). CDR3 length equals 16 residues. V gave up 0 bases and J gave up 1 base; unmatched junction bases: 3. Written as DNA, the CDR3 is TGCGCCAGCAGTGAGTCGCCAGCGGGGTCCTACAATGAGCAGTTCTTC. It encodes CASSESPAGSYNEQFF.

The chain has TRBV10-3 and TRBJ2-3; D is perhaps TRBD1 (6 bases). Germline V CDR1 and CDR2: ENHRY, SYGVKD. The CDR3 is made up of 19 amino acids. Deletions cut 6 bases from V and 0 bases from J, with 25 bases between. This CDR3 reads CAISHPVTTGHTSTDTQYF. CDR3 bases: TGTGCCATCAGCCACCCGGTAACTACAGGGCATACTAGCACAGATACGCAGTATTTT.

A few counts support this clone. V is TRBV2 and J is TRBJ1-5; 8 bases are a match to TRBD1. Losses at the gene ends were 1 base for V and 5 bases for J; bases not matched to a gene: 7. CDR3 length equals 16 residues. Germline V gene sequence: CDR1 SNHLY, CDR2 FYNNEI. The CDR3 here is CASSEESGRGHQPQHF. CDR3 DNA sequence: TGTGCCAGCAGTGAAGAGTCGGGCAGGGGGCATCAGCCCCAGCATTTT.

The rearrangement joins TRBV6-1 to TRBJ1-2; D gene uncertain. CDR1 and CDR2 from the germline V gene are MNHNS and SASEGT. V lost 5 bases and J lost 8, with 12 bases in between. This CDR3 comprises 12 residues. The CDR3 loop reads CASSSSPGGYTF. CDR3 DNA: TGTGCCAGCAGTTCCAGTCCGGGAGGCTACACCTTC.

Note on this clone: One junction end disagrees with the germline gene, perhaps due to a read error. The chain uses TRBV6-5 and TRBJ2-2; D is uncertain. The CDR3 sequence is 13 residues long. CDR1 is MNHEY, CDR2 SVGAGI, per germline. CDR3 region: CATRAPNTRELFF. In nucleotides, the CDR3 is TGTGCCACCCGGGCCCCGAACACCCGGGAGCTGTTTTTT.

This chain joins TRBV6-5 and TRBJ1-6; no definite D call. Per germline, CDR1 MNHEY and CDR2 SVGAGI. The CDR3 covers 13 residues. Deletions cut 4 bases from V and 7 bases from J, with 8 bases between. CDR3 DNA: TGTGCCAGCAGTTCCCTGTGGAATTCACCCCTCCACTTT. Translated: CASSSLWNSPLHF.

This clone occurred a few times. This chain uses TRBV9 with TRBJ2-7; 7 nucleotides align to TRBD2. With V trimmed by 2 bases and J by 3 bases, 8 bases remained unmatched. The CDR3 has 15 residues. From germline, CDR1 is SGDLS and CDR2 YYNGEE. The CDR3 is CASSVASGGDYEQYF. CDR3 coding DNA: TGTGCCAGCAGCGTCGCTAGCGGTGGTGACTACGAGCAGTACTTC. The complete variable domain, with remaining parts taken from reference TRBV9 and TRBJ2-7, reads DSGVTQTPKHLITATGQRVTLRCSPRSGDLSVYWYQQSLDQGLQFLIQYYNGEERAKGNILERFSAQQFPDLHSELNLSSLELGDSALYFCASSVASGGDYEQYFGPGTRLTVT.

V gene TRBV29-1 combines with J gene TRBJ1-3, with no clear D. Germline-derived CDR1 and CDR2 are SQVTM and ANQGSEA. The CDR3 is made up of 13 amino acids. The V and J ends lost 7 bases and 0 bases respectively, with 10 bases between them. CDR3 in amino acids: CSASDGSGNTIYF. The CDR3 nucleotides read TGCAGCGCCTCGGACGGCTCTGGAAACACCATATATTTT.

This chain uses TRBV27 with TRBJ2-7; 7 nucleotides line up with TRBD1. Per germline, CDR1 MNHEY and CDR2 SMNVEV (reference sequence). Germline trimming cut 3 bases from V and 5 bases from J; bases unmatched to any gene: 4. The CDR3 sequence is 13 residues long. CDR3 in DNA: TGTGCCAGCAGTTTTTCGACAGGGAACGAGCAGTACTTC. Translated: CASSFSTGNEQYF.

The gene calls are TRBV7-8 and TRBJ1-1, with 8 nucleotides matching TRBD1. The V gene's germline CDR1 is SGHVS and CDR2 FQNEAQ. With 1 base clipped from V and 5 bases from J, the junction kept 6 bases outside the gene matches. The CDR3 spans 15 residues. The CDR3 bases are TGTGCCAGCAGCTTAGGGTCCAGGGGGCCAACTGAAGCTTTCTTT. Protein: CASSLGSRGPTEAFF.

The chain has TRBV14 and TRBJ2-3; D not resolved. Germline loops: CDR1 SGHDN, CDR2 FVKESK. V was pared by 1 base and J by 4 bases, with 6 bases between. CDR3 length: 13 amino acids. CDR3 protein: CASSQGGADTQYF. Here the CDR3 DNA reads TGTGCCAGCAGCCAAGGAGGTGCAGATACGCAGTATTTT.

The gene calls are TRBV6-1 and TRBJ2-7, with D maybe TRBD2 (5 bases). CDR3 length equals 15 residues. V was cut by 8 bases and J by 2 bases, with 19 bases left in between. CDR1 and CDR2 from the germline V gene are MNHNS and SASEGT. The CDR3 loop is CASQDYKGFTYEQYF. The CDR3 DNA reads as TGTGCCAGCCAAGACTACAAGGGATTTACCTACGAGCAGTACTTC.

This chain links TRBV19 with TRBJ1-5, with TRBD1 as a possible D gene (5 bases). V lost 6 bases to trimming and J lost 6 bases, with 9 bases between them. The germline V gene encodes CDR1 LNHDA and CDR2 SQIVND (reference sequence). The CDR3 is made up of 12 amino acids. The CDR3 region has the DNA TGTGCCAGTAGCGACAGATCTCAGCCCCAGCATTTT. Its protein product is CASSDRSQPQHF.

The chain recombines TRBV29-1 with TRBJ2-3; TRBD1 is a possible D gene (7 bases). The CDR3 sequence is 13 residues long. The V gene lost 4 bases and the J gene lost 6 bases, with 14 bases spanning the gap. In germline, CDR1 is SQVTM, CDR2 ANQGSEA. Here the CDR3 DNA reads TGCAGCGTTGCCCGACAGGGAGGTGATACGCAGTATTTT. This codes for CSVARQGGDTQYF.